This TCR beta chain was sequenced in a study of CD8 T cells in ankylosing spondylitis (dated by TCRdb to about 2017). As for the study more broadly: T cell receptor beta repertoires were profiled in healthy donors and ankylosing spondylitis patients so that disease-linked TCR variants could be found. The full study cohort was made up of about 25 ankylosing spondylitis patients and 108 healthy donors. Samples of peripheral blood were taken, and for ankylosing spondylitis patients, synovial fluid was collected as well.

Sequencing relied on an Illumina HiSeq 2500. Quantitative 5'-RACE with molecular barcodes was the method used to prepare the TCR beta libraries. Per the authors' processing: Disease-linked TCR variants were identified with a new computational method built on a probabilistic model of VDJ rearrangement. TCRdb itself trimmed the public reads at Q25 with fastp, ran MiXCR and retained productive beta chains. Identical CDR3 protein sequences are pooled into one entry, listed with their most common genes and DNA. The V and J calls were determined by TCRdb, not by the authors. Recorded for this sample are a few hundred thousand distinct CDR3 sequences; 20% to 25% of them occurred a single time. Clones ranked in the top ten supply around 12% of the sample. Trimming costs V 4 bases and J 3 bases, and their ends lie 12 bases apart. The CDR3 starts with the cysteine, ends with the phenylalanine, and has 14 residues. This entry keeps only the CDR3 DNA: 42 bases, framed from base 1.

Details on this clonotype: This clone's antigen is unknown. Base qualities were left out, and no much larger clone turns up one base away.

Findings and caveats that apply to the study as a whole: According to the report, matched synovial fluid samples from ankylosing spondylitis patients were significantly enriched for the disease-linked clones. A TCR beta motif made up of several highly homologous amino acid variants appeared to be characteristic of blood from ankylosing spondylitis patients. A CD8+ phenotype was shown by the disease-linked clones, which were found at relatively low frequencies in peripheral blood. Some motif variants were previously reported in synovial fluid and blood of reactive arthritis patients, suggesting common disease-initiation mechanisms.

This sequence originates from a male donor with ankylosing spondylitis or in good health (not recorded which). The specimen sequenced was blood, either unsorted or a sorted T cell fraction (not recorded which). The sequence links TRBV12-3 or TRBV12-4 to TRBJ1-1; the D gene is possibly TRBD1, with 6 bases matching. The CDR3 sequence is CASSSDSGDTEAFF. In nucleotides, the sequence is TGTGCCAGCAGTTCGGACAGCGGGGACACTGAAGCTTTCTTT.